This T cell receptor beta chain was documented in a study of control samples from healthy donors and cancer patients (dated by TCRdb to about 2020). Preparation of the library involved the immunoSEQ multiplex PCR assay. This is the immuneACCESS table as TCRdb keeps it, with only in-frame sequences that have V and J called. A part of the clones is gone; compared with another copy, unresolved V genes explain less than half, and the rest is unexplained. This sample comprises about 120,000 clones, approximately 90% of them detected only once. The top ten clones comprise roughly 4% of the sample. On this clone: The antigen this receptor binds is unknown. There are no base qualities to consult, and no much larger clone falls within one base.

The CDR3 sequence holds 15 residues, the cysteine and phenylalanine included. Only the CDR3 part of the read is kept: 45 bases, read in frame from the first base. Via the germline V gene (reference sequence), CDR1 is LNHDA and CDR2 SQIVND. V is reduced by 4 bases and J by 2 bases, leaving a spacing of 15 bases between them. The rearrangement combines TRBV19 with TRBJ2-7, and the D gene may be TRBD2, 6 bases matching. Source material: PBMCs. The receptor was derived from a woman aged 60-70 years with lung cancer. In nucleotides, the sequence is TGTGCCAGTAGTAGGAGGAGGGACCTTACCTACGAGCAGTACTTC. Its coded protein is CASSRRRDLTYEQYF.